The rows below give T cell receptor beta chains drawn from one sample of a study of response to subunit inactivated influenza vaccine. In TCRdb, the RT-PCR reads were re-called with MiXCR into one record per CDR3 protein. The sample includes under 550,000 distinct CDR3 sequences, around 7.7% of them seen just once. Sequenced material: PBMCs from blood, taken less than 25 months after vaccination. The receptors were gathered from a man between 50 and 70 years old who received an inactivated influenza vaccine. CDR3s include the opening cysteine and the closing phenylalanine or tryptophan. A D gene is named only where the DNA matches it firmly. Rows give clone size only sometimes, using once, few, many, or a class for an expanded clone.

J gene,D gene,clone size,V gene,CDR3 protein,CDR3 DNA
TRBJ2-4,.,many,TRBV3-1,CASSRDRNIQYF,TGTGCCAGCAGCCGAGACCGCAACATTCAGTACTTC
TRBJ2-5,.,few,TRBV20-1,CKAKETQYF,TGCAAGGCGAAAGAGACCCAGTACTTC
TRBJ2-7,TRBD2,few,TRBV30,CAWSLQASGRGEQYF,TGTGCCTGGAGTCTCCAAGCTAGCGGGAGGGGCGAGCAGTACTTC
TRBJ2-6,.,.,TRBV7-9,CASSLARFSGANVLTF,TGTGCCAGCAGCTTAGCGCGGTTCTCTGGGGCCAACGTCCTGACTTTC
TRBJ2-5,TRBD1,many,TRBV20-1,CSGFPRTGQETQYF,TGCAGTGGATTCCCCCGGACAGGCCAAGAGACCCAGTACTTC
TRBJ2-3,.,many,TRBV12-3/TRBV12-4,CASSLNRGATDTQYF,TGTGCCAGCAGTCTCAACCGAGGGGCCACAGATACGCAGTATTTT
TRBJ1-1,TRBD1,.,TRBV2,CATRDRTSLNTEAFF,TGTGCCACCAGGGACAGGACTTCTTTGAACACTGAAGCTTTCTTT
TRBJ1-5,.,few,TRBV2,CASSAMGQEPQHF,TGTGCCAGCAGCGCGATGGGGCAGGAGCCCCAGCATTTT
TRBJ2-3,.,few,TRBV19,CASTGSAGFTDTQYF,TGTGCCAGTACCGGTAGCGCGGGCTTCACAGATACGCAGTATTTT
TRBJ2-3,TRBD2,many,TRBV28,CASSFPSGGAPDTQYF,TGTGCCAGCAGTTTTCCTAGCGGGGGGGCCCCAGATACGCAGTATTTT
TRBJ1-2,TRBD1,few,TRBV11-2,CASSLGDRKYGYTF,TGTGCCAGCAGCTTAGGGGACAGAAAGTATGGCTACACCTTC
TRBJ2-6,.,.,TRBV29-1,CSVGESSGANVLTF,TGCAGCGTTGGTGAGAGCTCTGGGGCCAACGTCCTGACTTTC
TRBJ2-7,TRBD1,.,TRBV10-3,CAIKGQTGEQYF,TGTGCCATCAAGGGACAGACTGGGGAGCAGTACTTC
TRBJ2-1,.,.,TRBV20-1,CCACPRTHGRLNEQFF,TGCTGTGCATGTCCCCGAACCCACGGCAGGCTCAATGAGCAGTTCTTC
TRBJ2-1,TRBD2,.,TRBV7-9,CASSPRTSGAHNNEQFF,TGTGCCAGCAGCCCTAGGACTAGCGGAGCCCACAACAATGAGCAGTTCTTC
TRBJ2-7,.,.,TRBV19,CASSNRDMVFDEQYF,TGTGCCAGTAGTAACCGGGACATGGTGTTCGACGAGCAGTACTTC
TRBJ2-1,.,.,TRBV18,CASSPPAEKRNEQFF,TGTGCCAGCTCACCACCGGCCGAGAAAAGAAATGAGCAGTTCTTC
TRBJ2-7,.,.,TRBV27,CASSLSRGGYEQYF,TGTGCCAGCAGTTTATCCAGGGGTGGCTACGAGCAGTACTTC
TRBJ2-7,TRBD1,.,TRBV30,CAWSETGVLISYEQYF,TGTGCCTGGAGTGAGACAGGGGTTCTAATCTCCTACGAGCAGTACTTC
TRBJ1-5,.,.,TRBV11-2,CASSLGAGNNQPQHF,TGTGCCAGCAGCTTAGGGGCAGGGAACAATCAGCCCCAGCATTTT
TRBJ2-3,TRBD1,.,TRBV7-7,CASSRQGEDTQYF,TGTGCTAGCAGCAGACAGGGGGAAGATACGCAGTATTTT
TRBJ2-1,.,many,TRBV9,CASSVEGSGTEQFF,TGTGCCAGCAGCGTAGAGGGTAGCGGTACTGAGCAGTTCTTC
TRBJ2-7,TRBD2,.,TRBV4-2,CASSQASGGPEQYF,TGTGCCAGCAGCCAGGCCAGCGGGGGTCCCGAGCAGTACTTC
TRBJ2-1,TRBD2,few,TRBV3-1,CASSPREGGGNEQFF,TGTGCCAGCAGCCCCCGGGAGGGGGGCGGAAATGAGCAGTTCTTC